This T cell receptor (beta chain) was profiled in a study of T cell changes during pregnancy in multiple sclerosis. The assay was immunoSEQ multiplex PCR, and TCRdb's table has in-frame clones only and misses some. Among 50,000 to 65,000 clones listed, 90% were seen once. Sequencing used peripheral blood, obtained in the first trimester of pregnancy. The TCR originated in a female donor in good health, enrolled as a control in a pregnancy study.

The CDR3 loop reads CAISESISGISNQPQHF. CDR3 sequence (DNA): TGTGCCATCAGTGAGTCGATCTCGGGGATAAGCAATCAGCCCCAGCATTTT. The rearrangement joins TRBV10-3 to TRBJ1-5; D gene uncertain. V was pared by 0 bases and J by 1 base, with 13 bases between. The CDR3 length is 17 residues. Germline V CDR1 and CDR2: ENHRY, SYGVKD.